These 20 T cell receptor beta chains originate from one sample sequenced in a study of blood T cell repertoires in COVID-19. Clones were read by immunoSEQ multiplex PCR, and TCRdb kept only the in-frame ones, dropping some. The sample has about 190,000 clones, roughly 84% seen once; the top ten hold about 20%. The sequenced material came from peripheral blood. All receptors derive from a human donor in a cohort sampled during active COVID-19.

This clone was seen a single time. The chain is built from TRBV2 and TRBJ2-3; D is perhaps TRBD2 (6 bases). CDR3 size: 16 residues. V was shortened by 6 bases and J by 3 bases, with 19 bases between the two germline ends. From germline, CDR1 is SNHLY and CDR2 FYNNEI. This CDR3 reads CASSRSRLVGTDTQYF. The CDR3 DNA sequence: TGTGCCAGCAGCCGAAGTAGACTAGTGGGTACAGATACGCAGTATTTT.

The chain carries TRBV7-8 and TRBJ2-3, with a possible D match to TRBD2 (8 bases). CDR1 is SGHVS and CDR2 is FQNEAQ in the germline V gene. The CDR3 consists of 16 residues. Trimming shortened V by 5 bases and J by 4 bases, and 19 bases separated the two germline ends. CDR3 protein: CASSLTGTRGPDTQYF. CDR3 coding DNA: TGTGCCAGCAGCCTTACCGGGACTAGGGGGCCAGATACGCAGTATTTT.

This sequence joins TRBV27 and TRBJ2-2; 7 bases are a match to TRBD1. CDR1 and CDR2 from the germline V gene are MNHEY and SMNVEV (reference sequence). CDR3 length: 14 residues. V dropped 9 bases and J dropped 5; count of bases not matched to a gene: 9. The CDR3 DNA is TGTGCCAGTCGTCGAGACAGGGTGACCGGGGAGCTGTTTTTT. It translates to CASRRDRVTGELFF.

J is TRBJ2-3 and V is TRBV3-1 (or the pseudogene TRBV3-2), with 13 bases that match TRBD2. J gave up 3 bases and V 5 bases, and 14 bases lay outside the gene matches. The V gene's germline CDR1 is LGHDT and CDR2 YNNKEL (reference sequence). The CDR3 loop spans 19 amino acids. The CDR3 nucleotides are TGTGCCAGCAGCTCCCCGGACAGGACTAGCGGGGGTGGGACAGATACGCAGTATTTT. Protein product: CASSSPDRTSGGGTDTQYF.

This chain joins TRBV2 and TRBJ1-1, with D possibly matching TRBD1 (5 bases). Germline V CDR1 and CDR2: SNHLY, FYNNEI. This CDR3 comprises 15 residues. With 2 bases removed from V and 0 bases from J, the gap between germline ends came to 10 bases. CDR3 DNA: TGTGCCAGCAGTGAAAATGGGGCGATGAACACTGAAGCTTTCTTT. Translating it yields CASSENGAMNTEAFF.

J is TRBJ1-1 and V is TRBV7-2; D call uncertain. V was shortened by 1 base and J by 1 base, with 7 bases between the two germline ends. CDR3 length: 14 residues. Germline CDR1 reads SGHTA; CDR2 reads FQGNSA. The CDR3 nucleotides are TGTGCCAGCAGCTTAGGTATAGCGAACACTGAAGCTTTCTTT. Its translation: CASSLGIANTEAFF.

This chain links TRBV6-5 with TRBJ1-5, with D possibly matching TRBD1 (5 bases). V dropped 5 bases and J dropped 7 bases, with 15 bases sitting between them. The CDR3 runs 14 residues. The V gene's germline CDR1 is MNHEY and CDR2 SVGAGI. CDR3 sequence: CASSPDSTGQPQHF. In DNA form, the CDR3 reads TGTGCCAGCAGTCCTGACAGTACTGGACAGCCCCAGCATTTT.

This chain uses TRBV11-3 with TRBJ2-5, with 7 bases fitting TRBD1. J lost 4 bases, V lost 5 bases, and 7 bases had no gene match. The CDR3 has 14 residues. CDR1 SGHNT and CDR2 YENEEA come from the germline V gene. CDR3 DNA: TGTGCCAGCAGCCAAAACCCAGGGGGAGAGACCCAGTACTTC. Translating gives CASSQNPGGETQYF.

The CDR3 here is CASSPRWRGYGNTIYF. The CDR3 nucleotides are TGTGCCAGCAGCCCACGGTGGCGGGGATATGGAAACACCATATATTTT. The chain joins TRBV5-8 to TRBJ1-3; D remains ambiguous. V shed 4 bases and J shed 3 bases, with 17 bases lying between them. The CDR3 contains 16 residues. CDR1 SGHTS and CDR2 YDEGEE come from the germline V gene.

The chain links TRBV7-9 to TRBJ2-7, with a weak D call TRBD1 (5 bases). The CDR3 contains 13 residues. Trimming shortened V by 6 bases and J by 3 bases, and 12 bases separated the two germline ends. Germline V CDR1 and CDR2: SEHNR, FQNEAQ (reference sequence). The DNA of the CDR3 is TGTGCCAGCAGTTCAGGGCCAATCTACGAGCAGTACTTC. This gives the protein CASSSGPIYEQYF.

The genes are TRBV27 and TRBJ1-1, with 8 bases lining up with TRBD1. The germline V gene encodes CDR1 MNHEY and CDR2 SMNVEV (reference sequence). The trim removed 6 bases at V and 6 bases at J, leaving 12 bases unmatched. This CDR3 spans 15 amino acids. The DNA of the CDR3 is TGTGCCAGCAGGAGGTATAGTAACAGGGGGGCTGAAGCTTTCTTT. Its protein product is CASRRYSNRGAEAFF.

This clone is a singleton in its sample. The chain links TRBV24-1 to TRBJ2-5; 10 nucleotides line up with TRBD2. J was trimmed by 1 base and V by 7 bases; bases with no gene match: 11. Looked up from germline, CDR1 is KGHDR and CDR2 is SFDVKD. This CDR3 has 17 amino acids. The CDR3 DNA reads as TGTGCCACCAGCGATCAAACAAGCGGGAGGGCCCAAGAGACCCAGTACTTC. The encoded protein is CATSDQTSGRAQETQYF.

V usage is TRBV28 and J usage is TRBJ2-1; 10 bases agree with TRBD2. The CDR3 length is 19 residues. With V trimmed by 6 bases and J by 3 bases, 17 bases remained unmatched. Germline V CDR1 and CDR2: MDHEN, SYDVKM. CDR3 protein: CASSHQLPPTSGIYNEQFF. The CDR3 DNA reads as TGTGCCAGCAGCCACCAGCTCCCCCCTACTAGCGGGATCTACAATGAGCAGTTCTTC.

The chain couples TRBV5-1 to TRBJ2-5, with 9 bases lining up with TRBD2. Germline CDR1 and CDR2: SGHRS and YFSETQ. CDR3 length equals 15 residues. V trimming: 1 base; J trimming: 3 bases; junction bases outside the gene matches: 4. This chain's CDR3 is CASSLLTSGKETQYF. In DNA form, the CDR3 reads TGCGCCAGCAGCTTGTTGACTAGCGGAAAAGAGACCCAGTACTTC.

This chain uses TRBV27 with TRBJ1-4; D remains ambiguous. In germline, CDR1 is MNHEY, CDR2 SMNVEV (reference sequence). The CDR3 runs to 15 residues. V lost 5 bases and J lost 0, with 10 bases in between. This chain's CDR3 is CASSPLGATNEKLFF. The CDR3, as DNA: TGTGCCAGCAGTCCCCTCGGTGCAACTAATGAAAAACTGTTTTTT.

The chain has TRBV19 and TRBJ1-1; no clear D gene. V was cut by 5 bases and J by 3 bases, with 10 bases left in between. Per germline, CDR1 LNHDA and CDR2 SQIVND (reference sequence). The CDR3 length is 13 residues. DNA of the CDR3: TGTGCCAGTAGTTTAGGACGGGACACTGAAGCTTTCTTT. It yields the protein CASSLGRDTEAFF.

This clone has only a few counts. V usage is TRBV3-1 (or the pseudogene TRBV3-2) and J usage is TRBJ1-2, with D unclear. V was shortened by 4 bases and J by 1 base, with 10 bases between the two germline ends. Germline CDR1 is LGHDT and CDR2 is YNNKEL (reference sequence). This CDR3 has 14 residues. This chain's CDR3 is CASSLREVNYGYTF. The CDR3, as DNA: TGTGCCAGCAGCCTGAGAGAGGTTAACTATGGCTACACCTTC.

This clone was seen only once. The CDR3: CASSSGRSGNTIYF. The CDR3 bases are TGTGCCAGCAGTAGTGGCCGCTCTGGAAACACCATATATTTT. This chain connects TRBV27 to TRBJ1-3, with unresolved D. The CDR3 sequence is 14 residues long. CDR1 is MNHEY and CDR2 is SMNVEV in the germline V gene (reference sequence). V lost 5 bases and J lost 0, with 8 bases in between.

The chain links TRBV27 to TRBJ2-1; 9 nucleotides line up with TRBD2. V lost 8 bases, J lost 4 bases, and 9 bases stayed unmatched. Germline CDR1 is MNHEY and CDR2 is SMNVEV (reference sequence). The CDR3 is made up of 15 amino acids. The CDR3 coding sequence is TGTGCCAGCTCCGGCGGCGGGAGGGGTTACAATGAGCAGTTCTTC. Translating gives CASSGGGRGYNEQFF.

This chain links TRBV20-1 with TRBJ1-5, with unresolved D. Deletions cut 3 bases from V and 7 bases from J, with 16 bases between. CDR1 and CDR2 (germline): DFQATT, SNEGSKA (reference sequence). This CDR3 is 14 amino acids long. CDR3 sequence (DNA): TGCAGTGCTAGTCTGTGGCCTCCAGGACAGCCCCAGCATTTT. Translation gives CSASLWPPGQPQHF.